The 31 T cell receptor beta chains below all came from one sample that was sequenced in a study of identical twins. One entry per CDR3 protein results from TCRdb running MiXCR on the 5' RACE reads. There are about 690,000 distinct CDR3 sequences in the sample; around 6.1% occur only once, and roughly 1.8% lies in the top ten. The sequenced sample was naive T cells sorted from blood. The source is a man aged 18 to 29 in good health.

The J gene is TRBJ1-2, the V gene TRBV5-1; possibly TRBD1 for D (5 bases). The length of the CDR3 is 17 residues. V lost 4 bases, J lost 2 bases, and 21 bases lay in between. From germline, CDR1 is SGHRS and CDR2 YFSETQ. CDR3 loop: CASSLRGDQGTNYGYTF. In nucleotides, the CDR3 is TGCGCCAGCAGCCTGCGCGGGGACCAGGGAACAAACTATGGCTACACCTTC.

Many counts were recorded for this clonotype. The J gene is TRBJ2-1, the V gene TRBV20-1; 7 bases are shared with TRBD2. The V gene's germline CDR1 is DFQATT and CDR2 SNEGSKA (reference sequence). This CDR3 comprises 16 residues. J lost 3 bases, V lost 0 bases, and 8 bases had no gene match. CDR3 loop: CSAREFAGALYNEQFF. The DNA of the CDR3 is TGCAGTGCTAGAGAATTTGCGGGAGCGCTCTACAATGAGCAGTTCTTC.

This clonotype was seen a handful of times. The chain combines TRBV7-9 with TRBJ2-1, with 7 bases fitting TRBD2. Germline values: CDR1 SEHNR, CDR2 FQNEAQ (reference sequence). The ends lost 5 bases at V and 9 bases at J; junction bases unmatched: 13. There are 15 residues in the CDR3. The CDR3 DNA sequence: TGTGCCAGCAGCCCGAGGGCTAGCTGGGGGGGTGAGCAGTTCTTC. Translating it yields CASSPRASWGGEQFF.

V usage is TRBV30 and J usage is TRBJ2-1; possibly TRBD2 for D (5 bases). CDR3 length: 17 amino acids. V was cut by 8 bases and J by 2 bases, with 25 bases left in between. The germline gives CDR1 GTSNPN, CDR2 SVGIG (reference sequence). CDR3 amino acids: CAGGLKVKLVAYNEQFF. DNA of the CDR3: TGTGCCGGTGGACTTAAAGTAAAATTAGTAGCCTACAATGAGCAGTTCTTC.

This clonotype turned up a few times. The chain couples TRBV27 to TRBJ2-1, with 11 positions matching TRBD2. In germline, CDR1 is MNHEY, CDR2 SMNVEV (reference sequence). With 0 bases clipped from V and 7 bases from J, the junction kept 5 bases outside the gene matches. There are 16 residues in the CDR3. The CDR3 nucleotides are TGTGCCAGCAGTTTATCACTAGCGGGAGTTGTGAATGAGCAGTTCTTC. Translated, it gives CASSLSLAGVVNEQFF.

This chain uses TRBV4-1 with TRBJ2-5, with a tentative D call TRBD2 (5 bases). The CDR3 has 15 amino acids. Looked up from germline, CDR1 is MGHRA and CDR2 is YSYEKL. V lost 2 bases and J lost 2, with 12 bases in between. CDR3: CASSQSSGIQETQYF. The CDR3 DNA is TGCGCCAGCAGCCAATCGTCGGGGATACAAGAGACCCAGTACTTC.

This clonotype appeared a few times. The chain couples TRBV19 to TRBJ2-3, with 14 bases matching TRBD2. V gave up 3 bases and J gave up 6 bases; unmatched junction bases: 2. This CDR3 is 15 amino acids long. CDR1 and CDR2 (germline): LNHDA, SQIVND (reference sequence). DNA for the CDR3: TGTGCCAGTAGTATCCGACTAGCGGGAGGGGATACGCAGTATTTT. Translated: CASSIRLAGGDTQYF.

In its sample, this clonotype was seen many times. This chain connects TRBV10-3 to TRBJ2-3; TRBD1 might be the D (6 bases). This CDR3 region has 15 residues. Germline values: CDR1 ENHRY, CDR2 SYGVKD. Trimming removed 7 bases at V and 4 bases at J, with 18 bases between. The CDR3 DNA follows: TGTGCCATCACCGAGGGGGAAGGGATTGCAGATACGCAGTATTTT. This sequence encodes CAITEGEGIADTQYF.

The chain employs TRBV4-3 and TRBJ2-2; no clear D. Trimming left V 0 bases short and J 2 bases short, with 13 bases between. The germline CDR1 and CDR2 sequences are LGHNA and YSLEER. CDR3 length: 17 amino acids. Here the CDR3 DNA reads TGCGCCAGCAGCCAAGATCCCGGCACTATAAACACCGGGGAGCTGTTTTTT. Its translation is CASSQDPGTINTGELFF.

The chain joins TRBV7-9 to TRBJ1-1, with a weak D call TRBD1 (6 bases). The V and J ends lost 6 bases and 4 bases respectively, with 24 bases between them. The germline V gene has CDR1 SEHNR and CDR2 FQNEAQ (reference sequence). CDR3 length: 17 amino acids. CDR3: CASSPGGGRVGATEAFF. CDR3 nucleotide sequence: TGTGCCAGCAGTCCTGGCGGTGGTCGTGTGGGGGCCACTGAAGCTTTCTTT.

This clonotype was recorded many times. The chain uses TRBV12-3 or TRBV12-4 and TRBJ2-1; 9 nucleotides align to TRBD2. The CDR3 totals 15 residues. The ends lost 1 base at V and 6 bases at J; junction bases unmatched: 4. The CDR3 sequence is CASSLGTSAPNEQFF. CDR3 coding DNA: TGTGCCAGCAGTTTAGGGACTAGCGCCCCCAATGAGCAGTTCTTC.

This chain uses TRBV18 with TRBJ1-3; D is ambiguous. The CDR3 runs to 12 residues. V lost 5 bases and J lost 6, with 8 bases in between. CDR1 is KGHSH and CDR2 is LQKENI in the germline V gene. The CDR3 nucleotides read TGTGCCAGCTCATCCTCGGAAAACACCATATATTTT. It specifies CASSSSENTIYF.

This clonotype was counted between two and nine times. The chain couples TRBV29-1 to TRBJ2-7, with TRBD1 identical over 8 bases. The germline V gene has CDR1 SQVTM and CDR2 ANQGSEA. Germline trimming cut 6 bases from V and 6 bases from J; bases unmatched to any gene: 13. The length of the CDR3 is 14 residues. CDR3 bases: TGCAGCGTCCGTCCGGAGACAGGGGTACGCGAGCAGTACTTC. The encoded protein is CSVRPETGVREQYF.

The chain carries TRBV18 and TRBJ2-7; perhaps TRBD1 as D (6 bases). The germline V and J ends were trimmed by 3 bases and 3 bases, with 12 bases remaining between them. The germline CDR1 and CDR2 sequences are KGHSH and LQKENI. The CDR3 has 14 residues. The CDR3 sequence is CASSPVGGNYEQYF. CDR3 nucleotides: TGTGCCAGCTCACCCGTTGGGGGCAACTACGAGCAGTACTTC.

The sample holds many counts of this clonotype. The CDR3 bases are TGTGCCAGCATCGTACCCGGCGGCACTGAAGCTTTCTTT. It is translated as CASIVPGGTEAFF. V and J are TRBV6-1 and TRBJ1-1; D is unresolved. The V and J ends lost 7 bases and 4 bases respectively, with 13 bases between them. Germline V CDR1 and CDR2: MNHNS, SASEGT. The CDR3 runs to 13 residues.

The sample holds many counts of this clonotype. The V and J genes are TRBV5-1 and TRBJ2-2; 10 bases agree with TRBD2. This CDR3 comprises 19 residues. Germline V gives CDR1 SGHRS, CDR2 YFSETQ. V lost 4 bases and J lost 0; bases outside the gene matches: 12. The CDR3 reads CASSPSKRTSGTNTGELFF. CDR3 sequence (DNA): TGCGCCAGCAGCCCATCCAAAAGGACTAGCGGAACGAACACCGGGGAGCTGTTTTTT.

This clonotype was seen more than once but under ten times. The chain carries TRBV20-1 and TRBJ2-3; D is unclear. The V end was cut by 3 bases, the J end by 0 bases, with 13 bases between. CDR1 and CDR2 (germline): DFQATT, SNEGSKA (reference sequence). The CDR3 consists of 15 residues. The CDR3: CSARDPATSTDTQYF. In DNA, the CDR3 is TGCAGTGCTAGGGACCCGGCGACCAGCACAGATACGCAGTATTTT.

This CDR3 reads CASRPLGAEDTQYF. Here the CDR3 DNA reads TGTGCCAGCAGGCCTCTGGGGGCGGAAGATACGCAGTATTTT. The rearrangement joins TRBV12-3 or TRBV12-4 to TRBJ2-3; D might be TRBD1 (6 bases). The CDR3 loop spans 14 amino acids. Trimming removed 6 bases at V and 5 bases at J, with 15 bases between.

There are many counts of this clonotype. The chain employs TRBV12-3 or TRBV12-4 and TRBJ2-7; TRBD1 aligns across 7 bases. V shed 6 bases and J 6 bases; nucleotides not matched to a gene: 11. This CDR3 comprises 14 residues. The CDR3 DNA reads TGTGCCAGCAGCTTACAGGGGTCAGTGTTCGAGCAGTACTTC. Translation: CASSLQGSVFEQYF.

This clonotype was recorded at least ten times. V is TRBV15 and J is TRBJ2-1, with TRBD2 matching 8 bases. Germline V gives CDR1 LNHNV, CDR2 YYDKDF (reference sequence). The CDR3 has 16 amino acids. The V segment lost 0 bases and the J segment 8 bases; nucleotides outside the gene matches: 9. CDR3 sequence reads: CATSRDAREGRDEQFF. DNA of the CDR3: TGTGCCACCAGCAGAGATGCACGGGAGGGCCGCGATGAGCAGTTCTTC.

This clonotype was counted at least ten times. The chain employs TRBV10-3 and TRBJ2-1; D may be TRBD2 (6 bases). The CDR3 totals 17 residues. V was pared by 4 bases and J by 1 base, with 17 bases between. Germline V lookup: CDR1 ENHRY, CDR2 SYGVKD. The CDR3 region has the DNA TGTGCCATCAGTGCTGGGGTAGCGGTTTTGTCCTACAATGAGCAGTTCTTC. It specifies CAISAGVAVLSYNEQFF.

This chain joins TRBV7-9 and TRBJ1-2; D gene uncertain. CDR1 is SEHNR and CDR2 is FQNEAQ in the germline V gene (reference sequence). V lost 0 bases to trimming and J lost 3 bases, with 11 bases between them. The CDR3 consists of 15 residues. For the CDR3, the DNA is TGTGCCAGCAGCTTAGCCCTAGCGGAACACTATGGCTACACCTTC. This codes for CASSLALAEHYGYTF.

This clonotype was detected ten times or more. The chain joins TRBV28 to TRBJ2-7, with D perhaps matching TRBD2 (6 bases). Trimming left V 10 bases short and J 4 bases short, with 26 bases between. This CDR3 region has 16 residues. Germline CDR1 reads MDHEN; CDR2 reads SYDVKM. The CDR3, as DNA: TGTGCCACCGAGGAAGGTGCGGGGATAAGAAGATACGAGCAGTACTTC. Its protein product is CATEEGAGIRRYEQYF.

The chain uses TRBV6-4 and TRBJ2-3, with no clear D. CDR3 length: 14 amino acids. V was trimmed by 7 bases and J by 3 bases, leaving 14 bases between them. Germline loops: CDR1 MRHNA, CDR2 SNTAGT. The CDR3 protein is CASKMDGETDTQYF. CDR3 in DNA: TGTGCCAGCAAAATGGACGGAGAGACAGATACGCAGTATTTT.

This clonotype was recorded many times. The chain has TRBV5-1 and TRBJ2-3; D possibly matches TRBD1 or TRBD2 (6 bases each). The germline CDR1 and CDR2 sequences are SGHRS and YFSETQ. The CDR3 spans 16 residues. V was pared by 3 bases and J by 1 base, with 15 bases between. CDR3 residues: CASSSGGGWGTDTQYF. The CDR3 DNA reads TGCGCCAGCAGCTCCGGGGGCGGATGGGGCACAGATACGCAGTATTTT.

This clonotype has just a few counts. V is TRBV7-7 and J is TRBJ2-2; D not certain. The CDR3 is 16 amino acids. Trimming shortened V by 3 bases and J by 5 bases, and 16 bases separated the two germline ends. Germline CDR1 and CDR2: SSHAT and FNYEAQ (reference sequence). In DNA, the CDR3 is TGTGCCAGCAGCTTCTTACTGGGCCCGAGGACCGGGGAGCTGTTTTTT. Translated, it gives CASSFLLGPRTGELFF.

This clonotype has at least ten counts. The rearrangement uses TRBV12-3 or TRBV12-4 and TRBJ2-2, with 8 bases identical to TRBD2. With V trimmed by 6 bases and J by 0 bases, 3 bases remained unmatched. CDR3 length equals 15 residues. CDR3 nucleotides: TGTGCCAGCAGCCCGGGACTAGCGAACACCGGGGAGCTGTTTTTT. Amino acids: CASSPGLANTGELFF.

This clonotype was seen a handful of times. The chain is built from TRBV10-3 and TRBJ2-3; 8 bases are shared with TRBD2. The CDR3 totals 13 residues. Germline CDR1 is ENHRY and CDR2 is SYGVKD. Trimming at V came to 6 bases and at J to 4 bases, leaving 3 bases not matched to a gene. CDR3 nucleotide sequence: TGTGCCATCAGGGGACTAGGAGCAGATACGCAGTATTTT. Protein product: CAIRGLGADTQYF.

The J gene is TRBJ1-6, the V gene TRBV5-5; D possibly corresponds to TRBD1 (5 bases). The germline V gene encodes CDR1 SGHKS and CDR2 YYEKEE (reference sequence). The CDR3 is 15 amino acids. Trimming removed 4 bases at V and 7 bases at J, with 15 bases between. CDR3 DNA sequence: TGTGCCAGCAGCCTTCCGGGACGGGGGAATTCACCCCTCCACTTT. This sequence encodes CASSLPGRGNSPLHF. Full variable domain (remainder filled in from reference TRBV5-5 and TRBJ1-6): DAGVTQSPTHLIKTRGQQVTLRCSPISGHKSVSWYQQVLGQGPQFIFQYYEKEERGRGNFPDRFSARQFPNYSSELNVNALLLGDSALYLCASSLPGRGNSPLHFGNGTRLTVT.

This clonotype has ten or more counts. The chain joins TRBV7-2 to TRBJ2-5; D might be TRBD1 (6 bases). Germline assignment: CDR1 SGHTA and CDR2 FQGNSA. V was clipped by 2 bases and J by 1 base, with 11 bases between them. CDR3 length: 15 amino acids. CDR3 in amino acids: CASSLRQASQETQYF. DNA for the CDR3: TGTGCCAGCAGCTTACGACAGGCTTCCCAAGAGACCCAGTACTTC.

Ten or more counts support this clonotype. The rearrangement joins TRBV12-3 or TRBV12-4 to TRBJ1-2; weak D call: TRBD1 (6 bases). CDR3 size: 18 residues. Trimming took off 5 bases at V and 3 bases at J, with 25 bases between the two ends. CDR3 region: CASSPNDRSTLRDYGYTF. The CDR3, as DNA: TGTGCCAGCAGTCCGAACGACAGGAGTACGCTGAGGGACTATGGCTACACCTTC.